The source of this T cell receptor (beta chain) is a study of OX40 agonist ivuxolimab in advanced cancers. Assay: immunoSEQ multiplex PCR; the TCRdb copy retains only in-frame clones and omits some. The sample gives some 43,000 clones, 89% of which show up once; under 0.65% is in the top ten. CDR3 length equals 16 residues. The ends were cut back, 3 bases at V and 5 bases at J, with 19 bases in the middle. CDR1 is LNHDA, CDR2 SQIVND, per germline (reference sequence). Sequencing used CD4+ or CD8+ T cells sorted from blood, obtained in a trial of the OX40 agonist ivuxolimab. This rearrangement joins TRBV19 to TRBJ2-5, with D tentatively TRBD1 or TRBD2 (5 bases each). The source of this sequence is an adult with an advanced solid tumor such as melanoma, head and neck, liver or kidney cancer. The chain's CDR3 is CASSMGERASRETQYF. In DNA, the CDR3 is TGTGCCAGTAGTATGGGGGAAAGAGCTTCCCGGGAGACCCAGTACTTC.